One sample yielded the 4 T cell receptor beta chains listed below, sequenced in a study of blood T cell repertoires in COVID-19. Method: immunoSEQ multiplex PCR; TCRdb's copy keeps in-frame clones and lacks some. The sample records under 300,000 clones, more than 75% being singletons. The sequencing input was peripheral blood. The receptors were gathered from a woman in her sixties with active or convalescent COVID-19.

The rearrangement links TRBV7-2 to TRBJ2-3; TRBD2 matches 8 bases. From germline, CDR1 is SGHTA and CDR2 FQGNSA. V lost 1 base to trimming and J lost 5 bases; unmatched junction nucleotides: 5. The CDR3 is 15 amino acids. In DNA form, the CDR3 reads TGTGCCAGCAGCTTAGTTGGGGCGGGGGGAGATACGCAGTATTTT. Protein product: CASSLVGAGGDTQYF.

This chain links TRBV21-1 with TRBJ1-6; the table's D call, TRBD1, was not checked against the DNA. TRBV21-1 is flagged as a pseudogene. CDR3 size: 18 residues. CDR3 region: CASSKPVPRTVYNSPLHF. The CDR3, as DNA: TGTGCCAGCAGCAAACCGGTCCCCCGGACAGTTTATAATTCACCCCTCCACTTT.

This chain uses TRBV9 with TRBJ2-3, with TRBD2 matching 11 bases. The CDR3 is made up of 17 amino acids. The V gene end was trimmed by 0 bases and the J gene end by 4 bases; junction bases not matched to a gene: 7. CDR1 SGDLS and CDR2 YYNGEE come from the germline V gene. DNA of the CDR3: TGTGCCAGCAGCGTAGCTTTAGCGGGGGGGCTCGCAGATACGCAGTATTTT. Its protein is CASSVALAGGLADTQYF. Full variable domain (outside the CDR3, taken from reference TRBV9 and TRBJ2-3): DSGVTQTPKHLITATGQRVTLRCSPRSGDLSVYWYQQSLDQGLQFLIQYYNGEERAKGNILERFSAQQFPDLHSELNLSSLELGDSALYFCASSVALAGGLADTQYFGPGTRLTVL.

This clone was detected only once. The chain combines TRBV30 with TRBJ1-1, with D possibly being TRBD1 (6 bases). Germline V gene data show CDR1 as GTSNPN and CDR2 as SVGIG (reference sequence). The ends were cut back, 0 bases at V and 1 base at J, with 15 bases in the middle. The CDR3 spans 16 residues. The CDR3 region has the DNA TGTGCCTGGAGTGTATTATGGCGGGGGGCGAACACTGAAGCTTTCTTT. Translating gives CAWSVLWRGANTEAFF.